These T cell receptor beta chains were read from a single sample in a study of blood T cell repertoires in COVID-19. TCRdb's copy holds only in-frame clones and misses some; the assay was immunoSEQ multiplex PCR. The sample includes hundreds of thousands of clones, about nine tenths of them seen just once. Specimen: peripheral blood. The receptors were sampled from a woman in her 70s with COVID-19, enrolled during active disease. Both conserved end residues are part of each CDR3. D genes are given only for firm matches. A row's size may be missing; if present it is once, few, many or a size class.

clone_size	j_call	v_call	d_call	cdr3_nt	cdr3_aa
NA	TRBJ2-7	TRBV24-1	NA	TGTGCCACCAGTGGGGGCCAGGGGCGGGAGCAGTACTTC	CATSGGQGREQYF
few	TRBJ1-2	TRBV4-2	TRBD1	TGTGCCAGCAGCCCCGACAGGGAGGATGGCTACACCTTC	CASSPDREDGYTF
NA	TRBJ1-4	TRBV15	NA	TGTGCCACCAGCAGAGAGGGCAGTCTTAATGAAAAACTGTTTTTT	CATSREGSLNEKLFF
NA	TRBJ2-5	TRBV7-2	NA	TGTGCCAGCAGCAGGACGCCGGCGGGGACCCAGTACTTC	CASSRTPAGTQYF
NA	TRBJ2-2	TRBV3-1/TRBV3-2	TRBD1	TGTGCCAGCAGCCAAAGGGACAGGGGGCGGGTAAGGACCGGGGAGCTGTTTTTT	CASSQRDRGRVRTGELFF
NA	TRBJ1-4	TRBV7-2	TRBD1	TGTGCCAGCAGTCCCCCTACCGGGACAGCGCAGAAAAAACTGTTTTTT	CASSPPTGTAQKKLFF
few	TRBJ2-3	TRBV30	NA	TGTGCCTGGAGTGTCAAAGAGGCTAGCACAGATACGCAGTATTTT	CAWSVKEASTDTQYF
once	TRBJ1-1	TRBV5-1	TRBD1	TGCGCCAGCAGTCCACAGGGGGCCACTGAAGCTTTCTTT	CASSPQGATEAFF
NA	TRBJ2-2	TRBV24-1	TRBD1	TGTGCCACCAGTGATTCAGGGGGCCCCGGGGAGCTGTTTTTT	CATSDSGGPGELFF
NA	TRBJ1-2	TRBV6-5	NA	TGTGCCAGCAGTTACTCTACAGGGTTCTATGGCTACACCTTC	CASSYSTGFYGYTF
few	TRBJ2-5	TRBV5-6	NA	TGTGCCAGCAGCTTAAGAGGGGACATTGAGAAAGAGACCCAGTACTTC	CASSLRGDIEKETQYF
NA	TRBJ1-4	TRBV27	NA	TGTGCCAGCACCTCAGCGGGGGGGCGGGATGAAAAACTGTTTTTT	CASTSAGGRDEKLFF
NA	TRBJ2-3	TRBV4-3	TRBD2	TGCGCCAGCAGGTCGGGACTAGCGGGGGCAGATACGCAGTATTTT	CASRSGLAGADTQYF
few	TRBJ1-5	TRBV21-1	NA	TGTGCCAGCAGCAAAGGGACGGAGGCCGGGGATCAGCCCCAGCATTTT	CASSKGTEAGDQPQHF
once	TRBJ1-6	TRBV2	TRBD1	TGTGCCAGCAGTGAAGAGGGACGCCAAAGGGGGCTATATAATTCACCCCTCCACTTT	CASSEEGRQRGLYNSPLHF
NA	TRBJ2-7	TRBV29-1	NA	TGCAGCGTTGGTCAGGACAGTTACGAGCAGTACTTC	CSVGQDSYEQYF
NA	TRBJ2-5	TRBV5-4	TRBD1	TGTGCCAGCAGCTTGACAGGGGGCTTAGAGACCCAGTACTTC	CASSLTGGLETQYF
NA	TRBJ1-1	TRBV5-1	TRBD1	TGCGCCAGCAGGGCAGGGGGCATGAACACTGAAGCTTTCTTT	CASRAGGMNTEAFF
NA	TRBJ1-2	TRBV12-3/TRBV12-4	NA	TGTGCCAGCAGTTTAGACAGTGTATATGGCTACACCTTC	CASSLDSVYGYTF
NA	TRBJ2-7	TRBV24-1	TRBD2	TGTGCCACCCCGAGCGGGGGGACCTACGAGCAGTACTTC	CATPSGGTYEQYF
NA	TRBJ1-1	TRBV6-5	NA	TGTGCCAGCAGTTACTCGTTACAGCTCATGAACACTGAAGCTTTCTTT	CASSYSLQLMNTEAFF
NA	TRBJ2-3	TRBV29-1	TRBD1	TGCAGCGTTGCCCCAGGGGGAAGCACAGATACGCAGTATTTT	CSVAPGGSTDTQYF
NA	TRBJ2-7	TRBV3-1/TRBV3-2	NA	TGTGCCAGCAGCCCCGGGATCTCCTACGAGCAGTACTTC	CASSPGISYEQYF
NA	TRBJ1-6	TRBV15	NA	TGTGCCACCAGCAGAGATCTCGAGAGGGAAAGCTCACCCCTCCACTTT	CATSRDLERESSPLHF
NA	TRBJ2-1	TRBV24-1	NA	TGTGCCACCAGTGATCTGATAGACAATGAGCAGTTCTTC	CATSDLIDNEQFF
NA	TRBJ1-5	TRBV28	TRBD1	TGTGCCAGCAGTTTTGACAGGGACAATCAGCCCCAGCATTTT	CASSFDRDNQPQHF
NA	TRBJ1-1	TRBV13	TRBD1	TGTGCCAGCAGCTCTCTGGCAGGGGGGAACACTGAAGCTTTCTTT	CASSSLAGGNTEAFF
NA	TRBJ1-1	TRBV19	NA	TGTGCCAGTAGTAGTCCGCGGGGTGTTTGGACTGAAGCTTTCTTT	CASSSPRGVWTEAFF
NA	TRBJ1-1	TRBV19	NA	TGTGCCAGTAGTATATCAGGGCCGAACACTGAAGCTTTCTTT	CASSISGPNTEAFF
NA	TRBJ1-1	TRBV11-2	NA	TGTGCCAGCAGCTTAGAGGGCGAAGCTTTCTTT	CASSLEGEAFF
NA	TRBJ2-5	TRBV10-3	TRBD2	TGTGCCATCAGCGGACTAGCGGGGATCCAAGAGACCCAGTACTTC	CAISGLAGIQETQYF
NA	TRBJ1-6	TRBV5-1	NA	TGCGCCAGCAGCTTGGCGCTCGGGGGGTCACCCCTCCACTTT	CASSLALGGSPLHF
once	TRBJ2-7	TRBV18	NA	TGTGCCAGCTCACCACCGTCAGGTAATACCTACGAGCAGTACTTC	CASSPPSGNTYEQYF
NA	TRBJ1-4	TRBV30	NA	TGTGCCTGGAGCGCAGGGACAATGGATGAAAAACTGTTTTTT	CAWSAGTMDEKLFF
NA	TRBJ2-3	TRBV3-1/TRBV3-2	TRBD2	TGTGCCAGCAGCCGCGGGGGGCGGTTGGGAGATACGCAGTATTTT	CASSRGGRLGDTQYF
NA	TRBJ1-5	TRBV19	TRBD1	TGTGCCAGTAGTATAGGGACAGGGGTTGGGAGCAATCAGCCCCAGCATTTT	CASSIGTGVGSNQPQHF
NA	TRBJ2-7	TRBV30	TRBD1	TGTGCCTGGAGACTTTTGGGACAGGGCGATCACGAGCAGTACTTC	CAWRLLGQGDHEQYF
NA	TRBJ1-1	TRBV10-2	NA	TGCGCCAGCAGTGAGTCTCTAGGGAGCACTGAAGCTTTCTTT	CASSESLGSTEAFF
NA	TRBJ2-5	TRBV19	TRBD2	TGTGCCAGCCGGGGCCTAGCGGGGCAAGAGACCCAGTACTTC	CASRGLAGQETQYF
NA	TRBJ1-6	TRBV19	NA	TGTGCCAGTCTGGGCAGGGCCACAGAGCCCCTCCACTTT	CASLGRATEPLHF
NA	TRBJ2-7	TRBV11-2	NA	TGTGCCAGCAGCCACGCCCGGGGTTCCTACGAGCAGTACTTC	CASSHARGSYEQYF
NA	TRBJ1-3	TRBV3-1/TRBV3-2	NA	TGTGCCAGCAGCCAAGATACTGTCTCTGGAAACACCATATATTTT	CASSQDTVSGNTIYF
once	TRBJ1-1	TRBV7-8	TRBD1	TGTGCCAGCAGCTCGACAGGGCCCTTCTCTGAAGCTTTCTTT	CASSSTGPFSEAFF
NA	TRBJ2-7	TRBV10-3	TRBD2	TGTGCCATCCACGACCCTCCGGGGGGGTCCTACGAGCAGTACTTC	CAIHDPPGGSYEQYF
NA	TRBJ2-3	TRBV12-5	TRBD2	TGTGCTAGTGGACAACCTAGCGGGGGGGCCGTGAGAGATACGCAGTATTTT	CASGQPSGGAVRDTQYF
NA	TRBJ2-7	TRBV7-9	TRBD1	TGTGCCAGCAGCTCCATGGGACAGGGGAATTACGAGCAGTACTTC	CASSSMGQGNYEQYF
NA	TRBJ2-7	TRBV7-9	TRBD1	TGTGCCAGCAGCGCCGGGACAGGGCGATACGAGCAGTACTTC	CASSAGTGRYEQYF
NA	TRBJ2-7	TRBV5-1	NA	TGCGCCAGCAAAGAACCCCCAGGTCCATCCTACGAGCAGTACTTC	CASKEPPGPSYEQYF
NA	TRBJ2-7	TRBV3-1/TRBV3-2	NA	TGTGCCAGCAGCCAAGCTACGGAGCAGTACTTC	CASSQATEQYF
NA	TRBJ1-3	TRBV4-3	NA	TGCGCCAGCAGCTGGCCAGGTTGTATCGACGCCAATCCGAATCCCCGAGGAAACACCATATATTTT	CASSWPGCIDANPNPRGNTIYF
few	TRBJ2-7	TRBV27	NA	TGTGCCAGCAGTTTAGGTCAGAACATCTACGAGCAGTACTTC	CASSLGQNIYEQYF
NA	TRBJ1-1	TRBV12-3/TRBV12-4	NA	TGTGCCAGCAGTCGCCTTCGGGACACTGAAGCTTTCTTT	CASSRLRDTEAFF
few	TRBJ2-7	TRBV3-1/TRBV3-2	TRBD2	TGTGCCAGCAGCCCTCAACTAGCGGGGGCTTCCTACGAGCAGTACTTC	CASSPQLAGASYEQYF
NA	TRBJ1-5	TRBV7-2	NA	TGTGCCAGCAGCTTAACTACGAATCAGCCCCAGCATTTT	CASSLTTNQPQHF
NA	TRBJ1-3	TRBV4-1	TRBD1	TGCGCCAGCAGCCTCCTGGACAGGGTACATTCTGGAAACACCATATATTTT	CASSLLDRVHSGNTIYF